The 32 T cell receptor beta chains presented below share a single source sample, sequenced in a study of blood T cells in healthy people across ages. Primers used in a second PCR of about 6 to 11 cycles were a sample-barcoded 5' primer and a J-beta primer mix. TCRdb passed the 5' RACE reads through MiXCR, listing each CDR3 protein once. The sample holds approximately 790,000 distinct CDR3 sequences, roughly 60% seen once. The sequencing input was blood. The source of these receptors is a man under 40 in good health.

This rearrangement joins TRBV4-2 to TRBJ2-4, with 11 bases that match TRBD2. The germline V gene encodes CDR1 LGHNA and CDR2 YNFKEQ. There are 19 residues in the CDR3. Trimming at V came to 3 bases and at J to 1 base, leaving 11 bases not matched to a gene. Here the CDR3 reads CASSHELAGATSAKNIQYF. The CDR3 bases are TGTGCCAGCAGCCACGAACTAGCGGGGGCCACTAGTGCCAAAAACATTCAGTACTTC.

The rearrangement uses TRBV24-1 and TRBJ2-5, with D possibly being TRBD2 (5 bases). V lost 6 bases, J lost 5 bases, and 15 bases lay in between. CDR1 is KGHDR, CDR2 SFDVKD, per germline. The CDR3 is 14 residues long. CDR3 coding DNA: TGTGCCACCAGTAGAGCGGACGGTCGGGAGACCCAGTACTTC. It encodes CATSRADGRETQYF.

This clonotype was detected only once. This rearrangement joins TRBV7-2 to TRBJ2-7; no clear D gene. The CDR3 runs 16 residues. CDR1 is SGHTA and CDR2 is FQGNSA in the germline V gene. V gave up 1 base and J gave up 5 bases, with 18 bases separating them. This CDR3 is CASSLGSRLGGDEQYF. CDR3 nucleotide sequence: TGTGCCAGCAGCTTAGGGTCTAGGCTAGGCGGCGACGAGCAGTACTTC.

The genes are TRBV12-3 or TRBV12-4 and TRBJ2-7, with 8 bases that match TRBD1. V was clipped by 6 bases and J by 2 bases; unmatched bases: 6. There are 14 residues in the CDR3. The CDR3 sequence is CASRSGTGTYEQYF. The CDR3 DNA reads as TGTGCCAGCAGATCCGGGACAGGCACCTACGAGCAGTACTTC.

The V call is TRBV12-3 or TRBV12-4, the J call TRBJ2-7; 11 bases align to TRBD1. V was clipped by 3 bases and J by 5 bases; unmatched bases: 6. The CDR3 consists of 15 residues. The chain's CDR3 is CASSFPGQGVHEQYF. The CDR3 coding sequence is TGTGCCAGCAGTTTCCCGGGACAGGGGGTCCACGAGCAGTACTTC.

V gene TRBV27 combines with J gene TRBJ1-2; TRBD1 matches 7 bases. CDR1 MNHEY and CDR2 SMNVEV come from the germline V gene (reference sequence). V lost 5 bases and J lost 7; bases outside the gene matches: 10. The CDR3 runs to 14 residues. CDR3 sequence: CASSMATGLSGYTF. In DNA, the CDR3 is TGTGCCAGCAGTATGGCGACAGGGCTGAGTGGCTACACCTTC.

The genes are TRBV20-1 and TRBJ2-1; 10 bases map to TRBD1. Germline lookup yields CDR1 DFQATT and CDR2 SNEGSKA (reference sequence). CDR3 size: 13 residues. V was pared by 6 bases and J by 7 bases, with 6 bases of the junction left unmatched. The CDR3 coding sequence is TGCAGTGCGGACGGACAGGGGGGGAATGAGCAGTTCTTC. This encodes CSADGQGGNEQFF.

This clonotype was observed a few times. The chain combines TRBV5-1 with TRBJ2-7, with D perhaps given as TRBD1 or TRBD2 (5 bases each). Per the germline V gene, CDR1 is SGHRS and CDR2 is YFSETQ. With 4 bases removed from V and 7 bases from J, the gap between germline ends came to 15 bases. CDR3 size: 13 residues. CDR3 amino acids: CASSPRDREEQYF. The CDR3 DNA is TGCGCCAGCAGCCCTAGGGACCGCGAGGAGCAGTACTTC.

The genes are TRBV10-3 and TRBJ2-7; 9 nucleotides line up with TRBD2. The V gene's germline CDR1 is ENHRY and CDR2 SYGVKD. This CDR3 region has 12 residues. V lost 5 bases, J lost 9 bases, and 5 bases stayed unmatched. The CDR3 nucleotides are TGTGCCATCAGTTTAGCGGGGGAGGTGCAGTACTTC. Translation gives CAISLAGEVQYF.

In this sample, this clonotype turned up a few times. The chain employs TRBV24-1 and TRBJ2-1; 7 bases line up with TRBD1. V dropped 3 bases and J dropped 4; count of bases not matched to a gene: 5. Germline V gene lookup returns CDR1 KGHDR and CDR2 SFDVKD. CDR3 length: 15 residues. Here the CDR3 DNA reads TGTGCCACCAGTGATACAGGGGCCTATTACAATGAGCAGTTCTTC. It encodes CATSDTGAYYNEQFF.

This clonotype was seen a handful of times. The gene calls are TRBV29-1 and TRBJ2-3; D call uncertain. The V end lost 6 bases, the J end lost 2 bases, and 6 bases lay between the germline ends. This CDR3 is built from 11 residues. CDR1 SQVTM and CDR2 ANQGSEA come from the germline V gene. As DNA, the CDR3 is TGCAGCGTCTCAGACACAGATACGCAGTATTTT. Protein: CSVSDTDTQYF.

The chain is built from TRBV6-5 and TRBJ2-1; perhaps TRBD2 as D (5 bases). TRBJ2-7 explains the end of the DNA better; the J call may be wrong. The CDR3 spans 15 residues. The germline V gene encodes CDR1 MNHEY and CDR2 SVGAGI. The CDR3 here is CASSYLSGPFYEQYF. For the CDR3, the DNA is TGTGCCAGCAGTTATCTCAGCGGCCCTTTCTACGAGCAGTACTTC.

This clonotype was observed a few times. This rearrangement joins TRBV14 to TRBJ2-5; D remains ambiguous. V was clipped by 4 bases and J by 4 bases, with 10 bases between them. Germline values: CDR1 SGHDN, CDR2 FVKESK. The CDR3 runs 13 residues. The CDR3 nucleotides read TGTGCCAGCAGCCGGAGTTCGGGAGAGACCCAGTACTTC. Protein: CASSRSSGETQYF. Full variable domain (missing parts from reference TRBV14 and TRBJ2-5): EAGVTQFPSHSVIEKGQTVTLRCDPISGHDNLYWYRRVMGKEIKFLLHFVKESKQDESGMPNNRFLAERTGGTYSTLKVQPAELEDSGVYFCASSRSSGETQYFGPGTRLLVL.

V usage is TRBV19 and J usage is TRBJ1-5; D ambiguous. CDR3 length equals 14 residues. Germline V lookup: CDR1 LNHDA, CDR2 SQIVND (reference sequence). Trimming removed 2 bases from V and 2 bases from J, with 7 bases in between. The CDR3 region has the DNA TGTGCCAGTAGTATACAAAAGGGCAATCAGCCCCAGCATTTT. Protein sequence: CASSIQKGNQPQHF.

This clonotype was seen just once. The chain carries TRBV6-5 and TRBJ1-2; tentatively, D is TRBD1 (5 bases). Per the germline V gene, CDR1 is MNHEY and CDR2 is SVGAGI. The length of the CDR3 is 12 residues. The V end lost 2 bases, the J end lost 10 bases, and 11 bases lay between the germline ends. The CDR3 loop reads CASSYRGGTYTF. The CDR3 bases are TGTGCCAGCAGTTACCGTGGCGGGACCTACACCTTC.

The rearrangement links TRBV29-1 to TRBJ2-7, with 11 nucleotides matching TRBD2. Germline lookup yields CDR1 SQVTM and CDR2 ANQGSEA. CDR3 size: 14 residues. The J segment lost 7 bases and the V segment lost 3 bases, leaving 8 bases of the junction unmatched. CDR3 sequence (DNA): TGCAGCGTTGATAGCGGGGGGGCCGTTAATGAGCAGTACTTC. It codes for CSVDSGGAVNEQYF.

The V and J genes are TRBV29-1 and TRBJ2-7; 7 bases map to TRBD1. V lost 6 bases and J lost 1; bases outside the gene matches: 6. The CDR3 runs 13 residues. Germline values: CDR1 SQVTM, CDR2 ANQGSEA. CDR3 residues: CSVKTGDSYEQYF. The CDR3 DNA follows: TGCAGCGTAAAAACAGGGGATTCCTACGAGCAGTACTTC.

The chain carries TRBV5-6 and TRBJ2-1; no clear D. V was trimmed by 4 bases and J by 8 bases, leaving 13 bases between them. This CDR3 comprises 13 residues. CDR1 and CDR2 (germline): SGHDT, YYEEEE. CDR3 in amino acids: CASSPYGFHEQFF. The CDR3 region has the DNA TGTGCCAGCAGCCCCTACGGGTTTCATGAGCAGTTCTTC.

There are a few counts of this clonotype. The genes are TRBV4-3 and TRBJ2-7; TRBD1 matches at 12 bases. Germline V lookup: CDR1 LGHNA, CDR2 YSLEER. This CDR3 is built from 16 residues. After removal of 4 bases from V and 6 bases from J, the junction contained 10 bases not matched to a gene. CDR3 sequence reads: CASSRGTGTGGSEQYF. CDR3 DNA: TGCGCCAGCAGCCGCGGGACCGGGACAGGGGGCTCCGAGCAGTACTTC.

The rearrangement links TRBV6-5 to TRBJ1-3, with D perhaps TRBD1 (5 bases). The V gene's germline CDR1 is MNHEY and CDR2 SVGAGI. The CDR3 length is 18 residues. Between the trimmed V and J ends, which lost 2 bases and 1 base, there was a span of 18 bases. CDR3 protein: CASSYATPLGDSGNTIYF. The CDR3 DNA is TGTGCCAGCAGTTACGCTACCCCGTTAGGGGATTCTGGAAACACCATATATTTT.

In its sample, this clonotype was seen a few times. The chain carries TRBV25-1 and TRBJ1-2; 7 bases are a match to TRBD1. The CDR3 is 13 amino acids. V gave up 4 bases and J gave up 4 bases; unmatched junction bases: 3. The germline V gene has CDR1 MGHDK and CDR2 SYGVNS. CDR3 sequence reads: CASSATGAYGYTF. CDR3 DNA sequence: TGTGCCAGCAGTGCTACAGGGGCCTATGGCTACACCTTC.

The CDR3, as DNA: TGTGCCAGCAGCCAGAATCCCGGGACTAGCGGGGGCATTCAGTACTTC. This gives the protein CASSQNPGTSGGIQYF. The rearrangement uses TRBV7-3 and TRBJ2-4; 14 nucleotides match TRBD2. The CDR3 is 16 residues long. The junction had 9 bases not matched to a gene; V was cut back by 5 bases and J by 9 bases. CDR1 and CDR2 (germline): SGHTA, FQGTGA.

The rearrangement links TRBV9 to TRBJ2-7; 7 positions agree with TRBD2. V lost 0 bases, J lost 0 bases, and 6 bases stayed unmatched. In germline, CDR1 is SGDLS, CDR2 YYNGEE. The CDR3 has 16 amino acids. CDR3 bases: TGTGCCAGCAGCGTAGGGGGCGGGGACTACTCCTACGAGCAGTACTTC. As protein: CASSVGGGDYSYEQYF. The whole variable domain, remainder taken from reference TRBV9 and TRBJ2-7, is DSGVTQTPKHLITATGQRVTLRCSPRSGDLSVYWYQQSLDQGLQFLIQYYNGEERAKGNILERFSAQQFPDLHSELNLSSLELGDSALYFCASSVGGGDYSYEQYFGPGTRLTVT.

The chain links TRBV9 to TRBJ2-7, with D possibly matching TRBD1 (6 bases). The V gene lost 1 base and the J gene lost 5 bases, with 13 bases spanning the gap. CDR1 and CDR2 from the germline V gene are SGDLS and YYNGEE. The CDR3 has 14 residues. In nucleotides, the CDR3 is TGTGCCAGCAGCGTAAACTCAGGGGCCGACGAGCAGTACTTC. This encodes CASSVNSGADEQYF.

The chain combines TRBV12-3 or TRBV12-4 with TRBJ2-1; TRBD2 matches at 7 bases. With the DNA end fitting TRBJ2-7 better, the J assignment may be wrong. This CDR3 has 17 amino acids. CDR3 nucleotide sequence: TGTGCCAGCAGTTTCCCCGGGACCGGCGGGGGATACAATGAGCAGTACTTC. Encoded protein: CASSFPGTGGGYNEQYF.

This clonotype was seen just once. This chain links TRBV2 with TRBJ1-1, with no clear D. With 7 bases removed from V and 6 bases from J, the gap between germline ends came to 18 bases. The length of the CDR3 is 14 residues. Germline V CDR1 and CDR2: SNHLY, FYNNEI. CDR3 coding DNA: TGTGCCAGCAAAAAGGACCCACGAAACGCTGAAGCTTTCTTT. It encodes CASKKDPRNAEAFF.

V is TRBV7-2 and J is TRBJ2-4, with a weak D call TRBD2 (5 bases). The J call may be mistaken, given a closer DNA end match to TRBJ2-7. Germline CDR1 SGHTA, CDR2 FQGNSA. This CDR3 has 15 residues. Here the CDR3 reads CASSYRGGPSYEQYF. CDR3 DNA sequence: TGTGCCAGCAGCTACCGGGGTGGCCCCTCCTACGAGCAGTACTTC.

The chain couples TRBV5-1 to TRBJ2-3; perhaps TRBD1 as D (6 bases). CDR3 length: 15 residues. Trimming shortened V by 2 bases and J by 0 bases, and 10 bases separated the two germline ends. The germline CDR1 and CDR2 sequences are SGHRS and YFSETQ. DNA of the CDR3: TGCGCCAGCAGCTTACAGGGTGGAAGCACAGATACGCAGTATTTT. This gives the protein CASSLQGGSTDTQYF.

This clonotype was detected only a few times. CDR3 coding DNA: TGCAGCGTTCCGGGACAGGTACTCAATGAGCAGTTCTTC. Translation gives CSVPGQVLNEQFF. This sequence joins TRBV29-1 and TRBJ2-1; 8 bases map to TRBD1. CDR1 and CDR2 from the germline V gene are SQVTM and ANQGSEA. V gave up 5 bases and J gave up 6 bases; unmatched junction bases: 6. The length of the CDR3 is 13 residues.

V usage is TRBV5-6 and J usage is TRBJ2-7; TRBD2 is a possible D gene (5 bases). The DNA end lines up better with TRBJ2-4; the J call may be wrong. Germline lookup yields CDR1 SGHDT and CDR2 YYEEEE. CDR3 length: 13 residues. The CDR3 protein is CASSPQEGSIQYF. Here the CDR3 DNA reads TGTGCCAGCAGCCCTCAGGAAGGGAGCATTCAGTACTTC.

This chain connects TRBV29-1 to TRBJ2-1; no firm D call. The CDR3 totals 15 residues. Germline values: CDR1 SQVTM, CDR2 ANQGSEA. V was shortened by 0 bases and J by 4 bases, with 13 bases between the two germline ends. CDR3 sequence reads: CSVEDLPDFYNEQFF. DNA of the CDR3: TGCAGCGTTGAAGATCTTCCCGATTTTTACAATGAGCAGTTCTTC.

This clonotype was observed a few times. This rearrangement joins TRBV11-2 to TRBJ2-2; D possibly corresponds to TRBD2 (6 bases). CDR1 SGHAT and CDR2 FQNNGV come from the germline V gene. The CDR3 spans 16 residues. With 5 bases removed from V and 6 bases from J, the gap between germline ends came to 19 bases. CDR3 protein: CASSPVGSMVSGELFF. DNA of the CDR3: TGTGCCAGCAGCCCGGTCGGGAGCATGGTTTCCGGGGAGCTGTTTTTT. Together with reference TRBV11-2 and TRBJ2-2, the CDR3 gives the full variable domain: EAGVAQSPRYKIIEKRQSVAFWCNPISGHATLYWYQQILGQGPKLLIQFQNNGVVDDSQLPKDRFSAERLKGVDSTLKIQPAKLEDSAVYLCASSPVGSMVSGELFFGEGSRLTVL.